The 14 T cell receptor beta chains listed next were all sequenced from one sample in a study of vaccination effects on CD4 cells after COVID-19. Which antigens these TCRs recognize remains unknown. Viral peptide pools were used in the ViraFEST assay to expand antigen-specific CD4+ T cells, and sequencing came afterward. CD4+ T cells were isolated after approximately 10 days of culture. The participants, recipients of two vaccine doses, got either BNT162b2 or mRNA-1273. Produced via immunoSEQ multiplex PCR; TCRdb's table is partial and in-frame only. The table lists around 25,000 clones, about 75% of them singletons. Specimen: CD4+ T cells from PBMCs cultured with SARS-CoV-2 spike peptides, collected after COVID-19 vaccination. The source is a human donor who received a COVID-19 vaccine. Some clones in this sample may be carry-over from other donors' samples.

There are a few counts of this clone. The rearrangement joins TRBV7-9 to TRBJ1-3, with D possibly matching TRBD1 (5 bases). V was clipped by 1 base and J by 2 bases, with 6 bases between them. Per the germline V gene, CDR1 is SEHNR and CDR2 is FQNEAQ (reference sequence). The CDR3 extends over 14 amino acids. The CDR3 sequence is CASSLGGAGNTIYF. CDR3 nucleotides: TGTGCCAGCAGCTTAGGGGGGGCTGGAAACACCATATATTTT.

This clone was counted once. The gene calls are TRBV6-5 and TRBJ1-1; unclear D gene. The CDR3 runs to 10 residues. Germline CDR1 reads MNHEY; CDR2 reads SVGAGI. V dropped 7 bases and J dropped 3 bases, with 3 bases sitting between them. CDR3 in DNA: TGTGCCAGCACTGACACTGAAGCTTTCTTT. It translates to CASTDTEAFF.

The CDR3 DNA reads as TGTGCCAGCAGTTTAGGGGGATCAGGGTATAACGAGCAGTACGTC. Translated, it gives CASSLGGSGYNEQYV. V is TRBV28 and J is TRBJ2-7, with D perhaps matching TRBD1 or TRBD2 (5 bases each). Trimming took 2 bases from V and 5 from J, leaving 16 bases between them. CDR3 length equals 15 residues. The germline gives CDR1 MDHEN, CDR2 SYDVKM.

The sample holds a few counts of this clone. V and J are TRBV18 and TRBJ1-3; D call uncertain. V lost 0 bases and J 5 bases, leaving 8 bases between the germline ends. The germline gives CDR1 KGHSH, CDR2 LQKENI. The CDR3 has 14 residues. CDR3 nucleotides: TGTGCCAGCTCACCACCGGGCTTGAGAAACACCATATATTTT. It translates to CASSPPGLRNTIYF.

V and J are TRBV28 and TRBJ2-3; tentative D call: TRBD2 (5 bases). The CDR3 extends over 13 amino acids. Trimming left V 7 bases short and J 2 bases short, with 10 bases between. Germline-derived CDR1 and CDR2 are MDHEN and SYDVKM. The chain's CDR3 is CASNERYTDTQYF. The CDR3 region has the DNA TGTGCCAGCAACGAGCGGTACACAGATACGCAGTATTTT.

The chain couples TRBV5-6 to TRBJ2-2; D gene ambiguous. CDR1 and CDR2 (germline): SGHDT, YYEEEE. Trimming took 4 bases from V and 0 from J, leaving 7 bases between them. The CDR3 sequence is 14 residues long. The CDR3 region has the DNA TGTGCCAGCAGCCCATATCCGAACACCGGGGAGCTGTTTTTT. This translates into CASSPYPNTGELFF.

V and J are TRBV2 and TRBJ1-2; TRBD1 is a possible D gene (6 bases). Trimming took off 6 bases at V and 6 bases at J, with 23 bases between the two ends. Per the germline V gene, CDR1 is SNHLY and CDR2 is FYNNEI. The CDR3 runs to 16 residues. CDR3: CASRLGGSGGLDGYTF. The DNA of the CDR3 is TGTGCCAGCAGGCTGGGGGGGAGTGGGGGCCTGGATGGCTACACCTTC.

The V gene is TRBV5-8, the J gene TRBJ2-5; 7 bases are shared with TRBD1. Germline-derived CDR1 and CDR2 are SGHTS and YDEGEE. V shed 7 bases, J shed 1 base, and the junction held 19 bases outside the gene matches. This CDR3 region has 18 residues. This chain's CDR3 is CASPQSILPRDSQETQYF. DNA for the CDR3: TGTGCCAGCCCCCAAAGCATCCTCCCCCGGGACAGCCAAGAGACCCAGTACTTC.

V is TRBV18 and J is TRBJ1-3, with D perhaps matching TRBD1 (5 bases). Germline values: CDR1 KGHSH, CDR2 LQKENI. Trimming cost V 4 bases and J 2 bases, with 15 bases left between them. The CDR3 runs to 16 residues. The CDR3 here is CASSHSGKTTGNTIYF. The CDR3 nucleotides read TGTGCCAGCTCACACTCAGGGAAGACAACTGGAAACACCATATATTTT.

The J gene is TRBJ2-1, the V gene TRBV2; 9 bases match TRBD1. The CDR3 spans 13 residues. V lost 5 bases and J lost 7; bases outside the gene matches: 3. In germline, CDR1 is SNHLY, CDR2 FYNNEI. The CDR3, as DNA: TGTGCCAGCAGTCTACAGGGGGCGAATGAGCAGTTCTTC. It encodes CASSLQGANEQFF.

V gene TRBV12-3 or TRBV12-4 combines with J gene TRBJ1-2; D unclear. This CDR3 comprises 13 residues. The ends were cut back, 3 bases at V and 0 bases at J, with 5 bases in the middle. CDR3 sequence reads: CASSLGPNYGYTF. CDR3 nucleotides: TGTGCCAGCAGTTTGGGCCCTAACTATGGCTACACCTTC.

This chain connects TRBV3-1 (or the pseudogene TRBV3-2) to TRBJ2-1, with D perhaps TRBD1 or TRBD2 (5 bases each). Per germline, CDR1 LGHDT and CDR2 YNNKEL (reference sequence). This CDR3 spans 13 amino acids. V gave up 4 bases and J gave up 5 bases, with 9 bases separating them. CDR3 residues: CASSPGTNNEQFF. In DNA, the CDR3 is TGTGCCAGCAGCCCGGGGACCAACAATGAGCAGTTCTTC.

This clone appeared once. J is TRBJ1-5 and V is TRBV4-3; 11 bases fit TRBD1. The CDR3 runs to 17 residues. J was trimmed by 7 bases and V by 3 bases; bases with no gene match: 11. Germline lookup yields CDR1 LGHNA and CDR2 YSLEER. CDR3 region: CASSHDPGQGAFQPQHF. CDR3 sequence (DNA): TGCGCCAGCAGCCACGACCCTGGACAGGGGGCTTTCCAGCCCCAGCATTTT.

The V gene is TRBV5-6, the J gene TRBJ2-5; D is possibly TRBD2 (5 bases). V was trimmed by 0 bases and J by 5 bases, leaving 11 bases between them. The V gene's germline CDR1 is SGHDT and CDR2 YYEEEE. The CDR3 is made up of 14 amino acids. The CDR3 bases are TGTGCCAGCAGCTTGGCGGGCAGGAGGGAGACCCAGTACTTC. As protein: CASSLAGRRETQYF.